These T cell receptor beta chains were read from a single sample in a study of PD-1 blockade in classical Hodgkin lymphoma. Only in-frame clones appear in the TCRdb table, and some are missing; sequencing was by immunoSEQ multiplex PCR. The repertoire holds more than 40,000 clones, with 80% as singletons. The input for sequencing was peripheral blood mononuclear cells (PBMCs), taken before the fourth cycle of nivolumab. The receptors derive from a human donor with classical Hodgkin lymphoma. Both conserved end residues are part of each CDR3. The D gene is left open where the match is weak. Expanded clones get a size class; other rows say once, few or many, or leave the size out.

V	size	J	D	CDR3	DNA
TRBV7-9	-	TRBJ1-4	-	CASSLGDTVNEKLFF	TGTGCCAGCAGCTTAGGTGACACAGTTAATGAAAAACTGTTTTTT
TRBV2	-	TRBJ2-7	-	CASSGREELDEQYF	TGTGCCAGCAGCGGGCGGGAAGAACTCGACGAGCAGTACTTC
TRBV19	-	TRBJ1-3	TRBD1	CASSMGQAYSGNTIYF	TGTGCCAGTAGTATGGGACAGGCTTACTCTGGAAACACCATATATTTT
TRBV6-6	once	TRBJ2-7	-	CASSPTAANYEQYF	TGTGCCAGCAGCCCGACGGCGGCGAACTACGAGCAGTACTTC
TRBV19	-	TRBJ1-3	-	CASFGNTIYF	TGTGCGAGTTTTGGAAACACCATATATTTT
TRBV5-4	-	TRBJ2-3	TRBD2	CASSLAGKEDTQYF	TGTGCCAGCAGTTTAGCGGGGAAGGAAGATACGCAGTATTTT
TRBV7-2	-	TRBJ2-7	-	CASSLIIWASGEQYF	TGTGCCAGCAGCTTAATAATCTGGGCCTCTGGCGAGCAGTACTTC
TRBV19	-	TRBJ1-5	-	CASSGDRNQPQHF	TGTGCCAGTAGTGGCGACAGAAATCAGCCCCAGCATTTT
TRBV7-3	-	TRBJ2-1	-	CASSLTEGEQFF	TGTGCCAGCAGCTTAACAGAGGGTGAGCAGTTCTTC
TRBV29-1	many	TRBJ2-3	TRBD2	CSGKAGGRTDTQYF	TGCAGCGGAAAAGCGGGGGGGCGCACAGATACGCAGTATTTT
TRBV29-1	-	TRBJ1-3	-	CSAVLGGAGNTIYF	TGCAGCGCTGTCCTTGGGGGGGCTGGAAACACCATATATTTT
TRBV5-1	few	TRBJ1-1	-	CASSLVLGQNTEAFF	TGCGCCAGCAGCTTGGTACTCGGACAGAACACTGAAGCTTTCTTT
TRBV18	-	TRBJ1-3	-	CASSPFSRDLTGNTIYF	TGTGCCAGCTCACCCTTTTCCAGAGATCTCACTGGAAACACCATATATTTT
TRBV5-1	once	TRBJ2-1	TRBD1	CASSHYTDRSSYNEQFF	TGCGCCAGCAGTCACTACACGGACAGGAGCTCCTACAATGAGCAGTTCTTC
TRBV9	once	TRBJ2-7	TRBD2	CASSGRDYTSEQYF	TGTGCCAGCAGCGGCCGGGACTATACGTCCGAGCAGTACTTC
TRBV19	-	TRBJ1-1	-	CASIGKGSTEAFF	TGTGCCAGTATCGGGAAAGGGAGCACTGAAGCTTTCTTT
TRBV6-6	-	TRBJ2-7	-	CASSGPHYYEQYF	TGTGCCAGCAGCGGTCCCCACTACTACGAGCAGTACTTC
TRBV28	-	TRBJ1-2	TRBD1	CASIDRGHGYTF	TGTGCATCGATAGACAGGGGTCATGGCTACACCTTC
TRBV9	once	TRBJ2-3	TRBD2	CASSVAPGASGGISDTQYF	TGTGCCAGCAGCGTAGCCCCCGGGGCTAGCGGGGGGATATCAGATACGCAGTATTTT
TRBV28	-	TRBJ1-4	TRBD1	CASSPIIRTGPNEKLFF	TGTGCCAGCAGTCCCATAATCCGGACAGGCCCTAATGAAAAACTGTTTTTT
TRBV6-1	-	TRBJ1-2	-	CASSVDWGRGGGYTF	TGTGCCAGCAGCGTTGACTGGGGTCGAGGGGGTGGCTACACCTTC
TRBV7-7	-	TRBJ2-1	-	CASSSQQYNEQFF	TGTGCCAGCAGCTCGCAGCAGTACAATGAGCAGTTCTTC
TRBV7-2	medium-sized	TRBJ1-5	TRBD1	CASSSGQGIKQPQHF	TGTGCCAGCAGCTCGGGACAGGGCATCAAACAGCCCCAGCATTTT
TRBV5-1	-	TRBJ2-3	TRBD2	CASSLSSGGGGDTQYF	TGCGCCAGCAGCTTGTCGAGTGGCGGGGGAGGAGATACGCAGTATTTT
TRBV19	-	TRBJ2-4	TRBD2	CASSISSGTTRTSENIQYF	TGTGCCAGTAGTATATCTAGCGGGACCACCCGGACGTCTGAAAACATTCAGTACTTC
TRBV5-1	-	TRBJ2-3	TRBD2	CATKTSGDFTDTQYF	TGCGCCACCAAGACTAGCGGGGATTTCACAGATACGCAGTATTTT
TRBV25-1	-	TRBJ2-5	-	CASSEGGGETQYF	TGTGCCAGCAGCGAAGGGGGAGGGGAGACCCAGTACTTC
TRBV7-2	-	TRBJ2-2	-	CASSLEGIKVGELFF	TGTGCCAGCAGCTTAGAGGGTATCAAGGTCGGGGAGCTGTTTTTT
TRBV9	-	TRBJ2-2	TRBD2	CASSAGTSGPPKKLFF	TGTGCCAGCAGCGCTGGGACTAGCGGCCCACCGAAGAAGCTGTTTTTT
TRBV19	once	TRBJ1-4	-	CASGGRGANEKLFF	TGTGCCAGCGGGGGGAGGGGCGCTAATGAAAAACTGTTTTTT
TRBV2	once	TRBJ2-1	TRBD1	CASSEQGEGNEQFF	TGTGCCAGCAGTGAACAGGGGGAAGGTAATGAGCAGTTCTTC
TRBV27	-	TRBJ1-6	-	CASSFPRANSPLHF	TGTGCCAGCAGTTTTCCCAGGGCGAATTCACCCCTCCACTTT
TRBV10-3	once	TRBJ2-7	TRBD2	CAIRELAGTDEQYF	TGTGCCATCAGGGAACTAGCGGGAACTGACGAGCAGTACTTC
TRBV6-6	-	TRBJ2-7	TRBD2	CASRGTPGGSEQYF	TGTGCCAGCAGGGGGACTCCGGGGGGAAGCGAGCAGTACTTC
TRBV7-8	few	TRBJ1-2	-	CASSLLGHGYTF	TGTGCCAGCAGCTTACTCGGGCATGGCTACACCTTC
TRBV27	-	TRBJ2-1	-	CASRLYPALGSEQFF	TGTGCCAGCAGATTATACCCCGCCCTAGGAAGTGAGCAGTTCTTC
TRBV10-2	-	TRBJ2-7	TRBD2	CASSEGLAGVYEQYF	TGCGCCAGCAGTGAGGGACTAGCGGGAGTCTACGAGCAGTACTTC
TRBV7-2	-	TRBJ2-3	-	CASSLGPTGDTQYF	TGTGCCAGCAGCTTAGGCCCGACGGGAGATACGCAGTATTTT
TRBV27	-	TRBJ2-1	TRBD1	CASSDRGDDEQFF	TGTGCCAGCAGTGACAGGGGGGATGATGAGCAGTTCTTC
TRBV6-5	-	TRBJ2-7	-	CASSPGDEQYF	TGTGCCAGCAGCCCCGGGGACGAGCAGTACTTC
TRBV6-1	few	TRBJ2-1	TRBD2	CASSALTSGSEAEQFF	TGTGCCAGCAGTGCGCTAACTAGCGGGAGTGAGGCTGAGCAGTTCTTC
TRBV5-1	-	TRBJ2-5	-	CASSPGSTQETQYF	TGCGCCAGCAGCCCCGGGAGTACCCAAGAGACCCAGTACTTC
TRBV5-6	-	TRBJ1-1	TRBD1	CASSFTGGFTEAFF	TGTGCCAGCAGCTTTACAGGGGGCTTCACTGAAGCTTTCTTT
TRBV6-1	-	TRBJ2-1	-	CASSDWGLGNEQFF	TGTGCCAGCAGTGACTGGGGGCTAGGCAATGAGCAGTTCTTC
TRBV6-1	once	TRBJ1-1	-	CASIKGGKGEAFF	TGTGCCAGCATCAAGGGGGGTAAGGGTGAAGCTTTCTTT
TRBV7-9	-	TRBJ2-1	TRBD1	CASSLAQGDYNEQFF	TGTGCCAGCAGCTTAGCGCAGGGGGACTACAATGAGCAGTTCTTC
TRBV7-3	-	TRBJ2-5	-	CASSLGGSPQETQYF	TGTGCCAGCAGCTTAGGGGGGAGCCCTCAAGAGACCCAGTACTTC
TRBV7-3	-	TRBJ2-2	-	CASSKPTGELFF	TGTGCCAGCAGCAAACCTACCGGGGAGCTGTTTTTT
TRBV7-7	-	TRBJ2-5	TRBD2	CASSHLAAGGRGETQYF	TGTGCTAGCAGCCACCTAGCGGCGGGAGGTAGAGGAGAGACCCAGTACTTC
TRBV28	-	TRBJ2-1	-	CASSFGGAGGKDEQFF	TGTGCCAGCAGTTTCGGAGGGGCCGGGGGTAAGGATGAGCAGTTCTTC
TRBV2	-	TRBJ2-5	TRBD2	CASRTGGKETQYF	TGTGCCAGCAGAACGGGGGGGAAGGAGACCCAGTACTTC
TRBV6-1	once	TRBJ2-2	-	CASSQTLSYTGELFF	TGTGCCAGCAGCCAGACCCTTTCCTACACCGGGGAGCTGTTTTTT
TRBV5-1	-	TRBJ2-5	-	CASSETRTVVETQYF	TGCGCCAGCAGCGAAACCCGGACAGTCGTCGAGACCCAGTACTTC
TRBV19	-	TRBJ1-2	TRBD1	CASSIGQGVGYTF	TGTGCCAGTAGTATAGGACAGGGGGTCGGCTACACCTTC